The 14 T cell receptor beta chains listed next were all sequenced from one sample in a study of blood T cell repertoires in COVID-19. Sequenced by immunoSEQ multiplex PCR; TCRdb stores in-frame clones only, minus some. The table lists over 200,000 clones, 85% to 90% of them singletons, with about a sixth in the top ten. Sequenced sample: PBMCs or T cells enriched from blood (not recorded which). The source of these receptors is a man in his late teens or twenties who had recovered from COVID-19.

This clone was counted between two and nine times. This chain uses TRBV27 with TRBJ2-1, with 14 bases aligning to TRBD2. With 5 bases clipped from V and 2 bases from J, the junction kept 14 bases outside the gene matches. The CDR3 totals 20 residues. The germline V gene encodes CDR1 MNHEY and CDR2 SMNVEV (reference sequence). Here the CDR3 reads CASSPRTSGRTTVTYNEQFF. The CDR3 region has the DNA TGTGCCAGCAGTCCTCGGACTAGCGGGAGGACTACAGTCACCTACAATGAGCAGTTCTTC.

This chain connects TRBV24-1 to TRBJ2-3, with D unclear. The CDR3 covers 15 residues. Germline values: CDR1 KGHDR, CDR2 SFDVKD. Trimming cost V 0 bases and J 3 bases, with 9 bases left between them. CDR3 DNA sequence: TGTGCCACCAGTGATTTGAATCGGCGGACAGATACGCAGTATTTT. Translating it yields CATSDLNRRTDTQYF.

The chain couples TRBV27 to TRBJ2-1; 14 bases are a match to TRBD2. The CDR3 has 20 residues. Trimming took 6 bases from V and 5 from J; bases not matched to a gene: 18. Germline CDR1 reads MNHEY; CDR2 reads SMNVEV (reference sequence). The CDR3 sequence is CASSPTGLAGDRDRNNEQFF. CDR3 DNA: TGTGCCAGCAGCCCCACGGGACTAGCGGGAGATCGGGATAGGAACAATGAGCAGTTCTTC.

The V and J genes are TRBV11-3 and TRBJ1-3; D is possibly TRBD1 (6 bases). V dropped 2 bases and J dropped 2 bases, with 16 bases sitting between them. Germline assignment: CDR1 SGHNT and CDR2 YENEEA. The CDR3 totals 17 residues. CDR3 DNA sequence: TGTGCCAGCAGCTTATTAAGGGACAAGCGGCCTGGAAACACCATATATTTT. Amino acid sequence: CASSLLRDKRPGNTIYF. The full variable domain, in which reference TRBV11-3 and TRBJ1-3 provide the parts outside the CDR3, is EAGVVQSPRYKIIEKKQPVAFWCNPISGHNTLYWYLQNLGQGPELLIRYENEEAVDDSQLPKDRFSAERLKGVDSTLKIQPAELGDSAVYLCASSLLRDKRPGNTIYFGEGSWLTVV.

CDR3 DNA sequence: TGTGCCTGGAAGGCGGGATGGGGGACGGTGAACACTGAAGCTTTCTTT. It translates to CAWKAGWGTVNTEAFF. The chain employs TRBV30 and TRBJ1-1; a weak D match, TRBD1 (5 bases). V dropped 4 bases and J dropped 0 bases, with 18 bases sitting between them. Germline assignment: CDR1 GTSNPN and CDR2 SVGIG (reference sequence). The CDR3 has 16 amino acids.

This clone was counted a single time. This chain joins TRBV19 and TRBJ2-3; D perhaps matches TRBD2 (7 bases). CDR1 LNHDA and CDR2 SQIVND come from the germline V gene (reference sequence). Trimming cost V 11 bases and J 0 bases, with 18 bases left between them. This CDR3 is 15 amino acids long. The CDR3 protein is CASHSGGASTDTQYF. The CDR3 DNA follows: TGTGCCTCCCATAGTGGGGGGGCTAGCACAGATACGCAGTATTTT.

This clone has only one observation. The rearrangement uses TRBV10-2 and TRBJ1-1; D is possibly TRBD1 (6 bases). V lost 11 bases, J lost 5 bases, and 21 bases lay in between. Germline CDR1 WSHSY, CDR2 SAAADI. This CDR3 is 14 amino acids long. The CDR3 is CAARDTREDTEAFF. CDR3 nucleotide sequence: TGCGCCGCCCGGGACACCCGTGAGGATACTGAAGCTTTCTTT.

This chain joins TRBV5-8 and TRBJ1-5, with 8 bases matching TRBD1. CDR1 and CDR2 from the germline V gene are SGHTS and YDEGEE. The CDR3 runs 17 residues. The V segment lost 0 bases and the J segment 3 bases; nucleotides outside the gene matches: 8. The CDR3, as DNA: TGTGCCAGCAGCTTGGCGACAGGGGCCCGGAACAATCAGCCCCAGCATTTT. The encoded protein is CASSLATGARNNQPQHF. The full variable domain, its missing parts supplied by reference TRBV5-8 and TRBJ1-5, is EAGVTQSPTHLIKTRGQQATLRCSPISGHTSVYWYQQALGLGLQFLLWYDEGEERNRGNFPPRFSGRQFPNYSSELNVNALELEDSALYLCASSLATGARNNQPQHFGDGTRLSIL.

The chain carries TRBV5-4 and TRBJ2-1; a possible D gene is TRBD2 (6 bases). Per germline, CDR1 SGHNT and CDR2 YYREEE (reference sequence). The CDR3 has 13 amino acids. V was pared by 0 bases and J by 9 bases, with 10 bases between. The CDR3 is CASSLDPSAEQFF. CDR3 nucleotide sequence: TGTGCCAGCAGCTTGGATCCTAGCGCTGAGCAGTTCTTC.

This chain joins TRBV6-5 and TRBJ1-1; a possible D gene is TRBD1 (5 bases). Trimming pared 7 bases from V and 1 base from J, leaving 10 bases between. Per the germline V gene, CDR1 is MNHEY and CDR2 is SVGAGI. The CDR3 runs to 13 residues. Here the CDR3 DNA reads TGTGCCAGCACCCAAGGACAGAACACTGAAGCTTTCTTT. This translates into CASTQGQNTEAFF.

CDR3 amino acids: CASSPGQKIYNEQFF. The CDR3 DNA is TGTGCCAGCAGCCCGGGACAGAAGATTTACAATGAGCAGTTCTTC. The chain joins TRBV6-5 to TRBJ2-1; TRBD1 matches 7 bases. With V trimmed by 6 bases and J by 4 bases, 9 bases remained unmatched. The CDR3 is 15 residues long. Germline CDR1 and CDR2: MNHEY and SVGAGI.

V usage is TRBV11-3 and J usage is TRBJ2-2, with a tentative D call TRBD1 (5 bases). CDR1 is SGHNT and CDR2 is YENEEA in the germline V gene. The germline V and J ends were trimmed by 6 bases and 2 bases, with 10 bases remaining between them. The CDR3 spans 14 residues. CDR3 residues: CASRGAGNTGELFF. The CDR3 DNA reads TGTGCCAGCAGAGGGGCAGGAAACACCGGGGAGCTGTTTTTT.

V gene TRBV5-1 combines with J gene TRBJ1-3; tentative D call: TRBD1 (5 bases). The CDR3 loop spans 16 amino acids. The V and J ends lost 0 bases and 4 bases respectively, with 14 bases between them. Germline V lookup: CDR1 SGHRS, CDR2 YFSETQ. CDR3 in amino acids: CASSLEGRTLGNTIYF. The CDR3 DNA reads as TGCGCCAGCAGCTTGGAGGGGAGGACGCTCGGAAACACCATATATTTT.

This clone was found a few times. The chain couples TRBV20-1 to TRBJ1-1; no clear D gene. Germline CDR1 is DFQATT and CDR2 is SNEGSKA (reference sequence). Trimming removed 5 bases at V and 1 base at J, with 5 bases between. CDR3 length: 11 residues. CDR3 protein: CSAGKNTEAFF. CDR3 DNA sequence: TGCAGTGCTGGCAAGAACACTGAAGCTTTCTTT.